This TCR beta chain was sequenced in a study of T-cell reconstitution after alpha-beta-depleted transplantation in children. This clonotype was counted a few times. The antigen is not known. Germline V lookup: CDR1 SGHDT, CDR2 YYEEEE. The CDR3 contains 15 residues. Trimming at V came to 4 bases and at J to 2 bases, leaving 6 bases not matched to a gene. Unique molecular identifiers were incorporated during preparation of the TCRbeta library. TCRdb ran MiXCR on the PCR reads and lists one entry per CDR3 protein. The sample lists some 450,000 distinct CDR3 sequences; over 40% were seen once. General observations from the study: Surviving recipient T cells and thymic progenitors underlay high day-60 TCRbeta diversity in some patients. At the one-year point after transplant, T-cell counts and TCRbeta diversity were found to come mostly from T cells that had been newly produced. Reports say that about two months after transplant, the alpha-beta T cells came out of several hundred graft clones that had expanded.

The receptor comes from a girl aged 2-15 years with aplastic anemia, due to receive a stem cell transplant. The sequenced sample was PBMCs, obtained before TCRalphabeta/CD19-depleted stem cell transplant. The V and J genes are TRBV5-6 and TRBJ1-2, with 9 bases identical to TRBD1. The DNA of the CDR3 is TGTGCCAGCAGCACCGGGACAGGGCTCAACTATGGCTACACCTTC. Its protein is CASSTGTGLNYGYTF.